These 12 T cell receptor beta chains came from one sample sequenced in a study of human T cells and chemical hapten exposure. As to time point: pre-sensitization, week 0. Treatment in this sample: therapeutic diphenylcyclopropenone sensitization with weekly scalp DPC. Via MiXCR, TCRdb re-called the RACE reads, giving one row per CDR3 protein. The table shows some 70,000 distinct CDR3 sequences, with about a tenth occurring only once. The source was whole blood, collected in connection with sensitization to the hapten diphenylcyclopropenone (DPC). The receptor set was obtained from a woman aged 45-65 years with alopecia areata. Some clones in this sample may be carry-over from other donors' samples.

This clonotype has at least ten counts. The V and J genes are TRBV29-1 and TRBJ2-1; 7 nucleotides match TRBD2. This CDR3 comprises 12 residues. V was pared by 7 bases and J by 6 bases, with 6 bases of the junction left unmatched. Per germline, CDR1 SQVTM and CDR2 ANQGSEA. The CDR3 bases are TGCAGCGCCGTTTCGGGAGGCAATGAGCAGTTCTTC. Residues: CSAVSGGNEQFF.

This clonotype was recorded many times. J is TRBJ1-5 and V is TRBV4-2; D may be TRBD1 (5 bases). CDR1 and CDR2 (germline): LGHNA, YNFKEQ. The CDR3 totals 16 residues. V lost 0 bases and J 4 bases, leaving 13 bases between the germline ends. The CDR3 DNA reads as TGTGCCAGCAGCCAAGATGTAGGGGTCGGGAATCAGCCCCAGCATTTT. This sequence encodes CASSQDVGVGNQPQHF.

This clonotype was seen repeatedly, ten times or more. This chain connects TRBV12-5 to TRBJ2-5; D might be TRBD2 (6 bases). CDR3 size: 12 residues. Looked up from germline, CDR1 is LGHNT and CDR2 is FRNRAP. Trimming shortened V by 6 bases and J by 5 bases, and 10 bases separated the two germline ends. CDR3 sequence: CASGPGGETQYF. The DNA for the CDR3 is TGTGCTAGTGGCCCAGGAGGGGAGACCCAGTACTTC. Drawing the rest from reference TRBV12-5 and TRBJ2-5, the complete variable domain is DARVTQTPRHKVTEMGQEVTMRCQPILGHNTVFWYRQTMMQGLELLAYFRNRAPLDDSGMPKDRFSAEMPDATLATLKIQPSEPRDSAVYFCASGPGGETQYFGPGTRLLVL.

This clonotype was seen repeatedly, ten times or more. The rearrangement uses TRBV9 and TRBJ2-1; 8 bases agree with TRBD1. The CDR3 totals 15 residues. V shed 3 bases and J 6 bases; nucleotides not matched to a gene: 8. Germline V gives CDR1 SGDLS, CDR2 YYNGEE. The CDR3 spells CASSASGGAGNEQFF. CDR3 in DNA: TGTGCCAGCAGCGCCTCAGGGGGCGCAGGCAATGAGCAGTTCTTC. Using reference TRBV9 and TRBJ2-1 for the parts outside the CDR3, the full variable domain is DSGVTQTPKHLITATGQRVTLRCSPRSGDLSVYWYQQSLDQGLQFLIQYYNGEERAKGNILERFSAQQFPDLHSELNLSSLELGDSALYFCASSASGGAGNEQFFGPGTRLTVL.

The genes are TRBV30 and TRBJ1-1; D is unclear. The germline V gene encodes CDR1 GTSNPN and CDR2 SVGIG (reference sequence). The germline V and J ends were trimmed by 0 bases and 5 bases, with 10 bases remaining between them. The CDR3 runs to 13 residues. DNA for the CDR3: TGTGCCTGGAGTGTACGAGAAGGTACTGAAGCTTTCTTT. This translates into CAWSVREGTEAFF. The complete variable domain, with remaining parts taken from reference TRBV30 and TRBJ1-1, reads SQTIHQWPATLVQPVGSPLSLECTVEGTSNPNLYWYRQAAGRGLQLLFYSVGIGQISSEVPQNLSASRPQDRQFILSSKKLLLSDSGFYLCAWSVREGTEAFFGQGTRLTVV.

The CDR3 reads CSADKVYEQFF. In nucleotides, the CDR3 is TGCAGTGCTGATAAGGTTTATGAGCAGTTCTTC. The V and J genes are TRBV20-1 and TRBJ2-1; D is ambiguous. V lost 5 bases to trimming and J lost 8 bases, with 10 bases between them. The germline gives CDR1 DFQATT, CDR2 SNEGSKA (reference sequence). The CDR3 length is 11 residues.

This clonotype appeared a few times. DNA for the CDR3: TGTGCCAGCAGCTTATCGACTAGCGGGGGTGAGACCCAGTACTTC. It encodes CASSLSTSGGETQYF. This chain joins TRBV11-3 and TRBJ2-5; 12 bases match TRBD2. CDR1 is SGHNT and CDR2 is YENEEA in the germline V gene. The CDR3 covers 15 residues. V shed 2 bases and J 5 bases; nucleotides not matched to a gene: 3.

The rearrangement links TRBV11-2 to TRBJ1-1; D gene ambiguous. From germline, CDR1 is SGHAT and CDR2 FQNNGV. This CDR3 has 16 residues. V was cut by 5 bases and J by 2 bases, with 18 bases left in between. CDR3 sequence reads: CASSLGIYRQNTEAFF. In nucleotides, the CDR3 is TGTGCCAGCAGCCTGGGAATCTACCGCCAAAACACTGAAGCTTTCTTT.

This clonotype was seen many times. The chain links TRBV6-2 or TRBV6-3 to TRBJ2-6; weak D call: TRBD2 (5 bases). Trimming took off 1 base at V and 4 bases at J, with 17 bases between the two ends. The CDR3 spans 18 residues. Per the germline V gene, CDR1 is MNHEY and CDR2 is SVGEGT. CDR3: CASSYFNLGRIGANVLTF. The CDR3, as DNA: TGTGCCAGCAGTTACTTCAATTTAGGGAGAATCGGGGCCAACGTCCTGACTTTC.

Regarding this clonotype: The junction shows a germline mismatch at one end, possibly a read error. The CDR3 region is CVSSVAAYTEAFF. The CDR3 nucleotides are TGTGTCAGCAGCGTAGCAGCATACACTGAAGCTTTCTTT. The chain couples TRBV9 to TRBJ1-1, with D hard to call. CDR1 is SGDLS and CDR2 is YYNGEE in the germline V gene. The CDR3 has 13 residues.

This clonotype appeared a few times. CDR3 region: CASSVRDRGYEQYF. CDR3 bases: TGTGCCAGCAGTGTCCGGGACAGGGGCTACGAGCAGTACTTC. The V call is TRBV6-1, the J call TRBJ2-7; 10 positions agree with TRBD1. The V gene's germline CDR1 is MNHNS and CDR2 SASEGT. CDR3 size: 14 residues. V shed 4 bases and J 3 bases; nucleotides not matched to a gene: 3.

As regards this clonotype: A much larger clone lies a single base off, so this may be a read error. The V and J genes are TRBV24-1 and TRBJ2-5; 8 bases line up with TRBD1. Unmatched junction bases numbered 10, after V lost 7 bases and J lost 4 bases. The CDR3 consists of 15 residues. CDR1 and CDR2 (germline): KGHDR, SFDVKD. DNA for the CDR3: TGTGCCACCAGGAGAGCCGGACAGGGACTAGAGACCCAGTACTTC. Amino acid sequence: CATRRAGQGLETQYF.